The clone carrying this T cell receptor beta chain was recorded at least ten times. This sample's time point: newly diagnosed GD, antithyroid drugs for less than 3 months. TCR sequences were obtained from RNA taken from PBMCs. Sequencing libraries for TCR beta were prepared with iRepertoire HTBI primers and Arm-PCR of CDR3 regions. MiXCR was run by TCRdb on the multiplex PCR reads, yielding one entry per CDR3 protein. The data contain about 500,000 distinct CDR3 sequences, around 15% of them singletons. These data belong to a study of regulatory T cells in long-lasting Graves disease. On the study more broadly: For under 3 months, newly diagnosed Graves' patients had been taking antithyroid drugs.

The CDR3 spans 13 residues. The V and J ends lost 2 bases and 6 bases, in that order; junction bases with no gene match: 5. Germline CDR1 reads GTSNPN; CDR2 reads SVGIG (reference sequence). The sample also formed part of further work on T cells in Graves' hyperthyroidism and ophthalmopathy. From that second work: The HTBI set primed first-round TCR CDR3 RT-PCR. Among clonotypes expanded in thyroid above 0.001, most were also found in blood.

The sample in question was peripheral blood mononuclear cells (PBMCs), obtained at new diagnosis, from a patient treated with antithyroid drugs. This rearrangement joins TRBV30 to TRBJ2-7, with 9 bases fitting TRBD1. This receptor was taken from a man aged 40-49 years with Graves disease. The DNA of the CDR3 is TGTGCCTGGAGTATCGGGACAGGGATCGAGCAGTACTTC. It codes for CAWSIGTGIEQYF.